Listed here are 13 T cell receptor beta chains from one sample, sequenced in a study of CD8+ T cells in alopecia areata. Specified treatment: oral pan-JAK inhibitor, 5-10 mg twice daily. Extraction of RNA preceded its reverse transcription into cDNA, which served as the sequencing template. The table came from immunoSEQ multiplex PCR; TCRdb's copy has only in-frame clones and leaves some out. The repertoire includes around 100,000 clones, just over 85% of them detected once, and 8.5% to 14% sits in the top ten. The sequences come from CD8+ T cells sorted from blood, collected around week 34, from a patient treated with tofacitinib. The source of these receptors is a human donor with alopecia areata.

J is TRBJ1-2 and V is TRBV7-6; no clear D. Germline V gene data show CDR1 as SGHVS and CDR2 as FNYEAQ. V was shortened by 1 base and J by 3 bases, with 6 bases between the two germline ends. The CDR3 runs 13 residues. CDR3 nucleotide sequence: TGTGCCAGCAGCTTAGATGAGGACTATGGCTACACCTTC. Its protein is CASSLDEDYGYTF.

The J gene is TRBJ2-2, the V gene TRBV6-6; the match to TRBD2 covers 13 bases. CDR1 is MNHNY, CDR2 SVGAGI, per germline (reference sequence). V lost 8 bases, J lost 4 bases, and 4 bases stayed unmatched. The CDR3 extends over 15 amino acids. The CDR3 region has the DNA TGTGCCAGCGAGGGACTAGCGGGGAGCACCGGGGAGCTGTTTTTT. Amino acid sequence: CASEGLAGSTGELFF.

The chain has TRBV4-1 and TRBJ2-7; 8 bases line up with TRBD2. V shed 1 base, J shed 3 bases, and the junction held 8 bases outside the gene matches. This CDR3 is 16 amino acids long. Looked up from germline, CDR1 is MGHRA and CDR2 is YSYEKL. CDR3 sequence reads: CASSQGAGGIVYEQYF. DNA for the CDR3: TGCGCCAGCAGCCAAGGGGCGGGGGGAATCGTCTACGAGCAGTACTTC.

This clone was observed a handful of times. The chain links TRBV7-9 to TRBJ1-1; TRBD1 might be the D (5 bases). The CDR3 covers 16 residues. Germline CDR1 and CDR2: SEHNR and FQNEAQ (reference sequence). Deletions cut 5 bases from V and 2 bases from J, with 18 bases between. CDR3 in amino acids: CASSPGDGDGNTEAFF. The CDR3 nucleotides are TGTGCCAGCAGCCCCGGGGACGGGGATGGCAACACTGAAGCTTTCTTT. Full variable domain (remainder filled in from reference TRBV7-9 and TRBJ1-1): DTGVSQNPRHKITKRGQNVTFRCDPISEHNRLYWYRQTLGQGPEFLTYFQNEAQLEKSRLLSDRFSAERPKGSFSTLEIQRTEQGDSAMYLCASSPGDGDGNTEAFFGQGTRLTVV.

The CDR3 loop is CASTFRGEQFF. Here the CDR3 DNA reads TGTGCCAGCACCTTCAGGGGTGAGCAGTTCTTC. The chain links TRBV11-2 to TRBJ2-1; tentatively, D is TRBD1 (6 bases). V was cut by 7 bases and J by 9 bases, with 10 bases left in between. This CDR3 comprises 11 residues. Germline CDR1 reads SGHAT; CDR2 reads FQNNGV. The full variable domain, rest sourced from reference TRBV11-2 and TRBJ2-1, is EAGVAQSPRYKIIEKRQSVAFWCNPISGHATLYWYQQILGQGPKLLIQFQNNGVVDDSQLPKDRFSAERLKGVDSTLKIQPAKLEDSAVYLCASTFRGEQFFGPGTRLTVL.

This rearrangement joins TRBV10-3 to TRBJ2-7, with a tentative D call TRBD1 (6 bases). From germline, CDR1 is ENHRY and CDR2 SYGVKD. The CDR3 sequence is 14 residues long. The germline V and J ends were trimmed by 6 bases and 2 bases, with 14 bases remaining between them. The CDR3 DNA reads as TGTGCCATCAGCGGACAGTCACAACCCTACGAGCAGTACTTC. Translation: CAISGQSQPYEQYF.

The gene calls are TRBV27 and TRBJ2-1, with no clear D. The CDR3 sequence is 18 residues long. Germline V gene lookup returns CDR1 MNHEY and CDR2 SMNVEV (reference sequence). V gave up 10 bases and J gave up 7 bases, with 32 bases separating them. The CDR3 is CATTDSHLGREIQNEQFF. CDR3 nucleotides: TGTGCCACCACCGACTCACACTTGGGCCGAGAGATTCAAAATGAGCAGTTCTTC.

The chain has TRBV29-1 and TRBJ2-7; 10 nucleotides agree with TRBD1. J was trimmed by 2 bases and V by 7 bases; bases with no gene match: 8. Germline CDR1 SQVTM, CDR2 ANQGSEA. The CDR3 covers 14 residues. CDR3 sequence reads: CSATPGQGTYEQYF. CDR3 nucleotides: TGCAGCGCTACGCCGGGACAGGGGACCTACGAGCAGTACTTC.

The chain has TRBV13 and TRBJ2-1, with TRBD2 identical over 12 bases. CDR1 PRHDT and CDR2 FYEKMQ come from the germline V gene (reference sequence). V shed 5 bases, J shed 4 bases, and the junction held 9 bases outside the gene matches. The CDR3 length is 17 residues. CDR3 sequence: CASSPRTSGALYNEQFF. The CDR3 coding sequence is TGTGCCAGCAGCCCCCGGACTAGCGGGGCGCTGTACAATGAGCAGTTCTTC.

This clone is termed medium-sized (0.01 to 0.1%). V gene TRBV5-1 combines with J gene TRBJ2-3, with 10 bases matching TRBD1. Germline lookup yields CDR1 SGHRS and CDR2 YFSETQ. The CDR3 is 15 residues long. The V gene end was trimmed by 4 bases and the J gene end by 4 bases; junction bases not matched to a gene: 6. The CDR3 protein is CASSAPDRGADTQYF. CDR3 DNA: TGCGCCAGCAGCGCCCCGGACAGGGGGGCAGATACGCAGTATTTT. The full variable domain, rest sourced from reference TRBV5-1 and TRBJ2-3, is KAGVTQTPRYLIKTRGQQVTLSCSPISGHRSVSWYQQTPGQGLQFLFEYFSETQRNKGNFPGRFSGRQFSNSRSEMNVSTLELGDSALYLCASSAPDRGADTQYFGPGTRLTVL.

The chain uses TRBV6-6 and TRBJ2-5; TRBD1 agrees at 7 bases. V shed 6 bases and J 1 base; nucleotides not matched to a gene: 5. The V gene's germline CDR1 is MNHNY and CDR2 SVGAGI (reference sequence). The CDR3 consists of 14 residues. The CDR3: CASRYDRAQETQYF. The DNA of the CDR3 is TGTGCCAGCAGATATGACAGGGCCCAAGAGACCCAGTACTTC.

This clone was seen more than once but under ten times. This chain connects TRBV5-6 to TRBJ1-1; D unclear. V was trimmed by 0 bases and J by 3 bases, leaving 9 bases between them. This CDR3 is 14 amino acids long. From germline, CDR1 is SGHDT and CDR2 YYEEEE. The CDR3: CASSLVGLYTEAFF. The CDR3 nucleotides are TGTGCCAGCAGCTTGGTCGGGCTCTACACTGAAGCTTTCTTT.

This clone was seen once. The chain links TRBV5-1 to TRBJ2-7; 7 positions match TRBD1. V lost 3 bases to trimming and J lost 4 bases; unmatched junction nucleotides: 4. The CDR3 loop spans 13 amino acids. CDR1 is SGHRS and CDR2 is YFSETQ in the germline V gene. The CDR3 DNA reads TGCGCCAGCAGCTCGACAGGGCCTTACGAGCAGTACTTC. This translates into CASSSTGPYEQYF. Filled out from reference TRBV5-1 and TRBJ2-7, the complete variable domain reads KAGVTQTPRYLIKTRGQQVTLSCSPISGHRSVSWYQQTPGQGLQFLFEYFSETQRNKGNFPGRFSGRQFSNSRSEMNVSTLELGDSALYLCASSSTGPYEQYFGPGTRLTVT.